This T cell receptor (beta chain) was captured by sequencing in a study of OX40 agonist ivuxolimab in advanced cancers. V was pared by 2 bases and J by 2 bases, with 10 bases between. The CDR3 has 15 residues. Germline V gene sequence: CDR1 SEHNR, CDR2 FQNEAQ (reference sequence). This table comes from immunoSEQ multiplex PCR, and its TCRdb copy is limited to in-frame clones, with some not included. The table includes roughly 70,000 clones, 90% detected once. The V gene is TRBV7-9, the J gene TRBJ2-1, with D hard to call. The sequence came from an adult with an advanced solid tumor such as melanoma, head and neck, liver or kidney cancer. The sample was CD4+ or CD8+ T cells sorted from blood, taken in a trial of the OX40 agonist ivuxolimab. The CDR3 coding sequence is TGTGCCAGCAGCTTAACCCGAGCCACCTACAATGAGCAGTTCTTC. Residues: CASSLTRATYNEQFF.